This entry is about one T cell receptor beta chain. The antigen is unknown. This sample is part of a study of cytomegalovirus exposure and HLA in healthy donors. Study-level points and caveats: At a 0.05 false discovery rate, a later analysis found 15,000 to 20,000 TCR beta sequences to be associated with HLA alleles.

The trim removed 3 bases at V and 3 bases at J, leaving 3 bases unmatched. The CDR3 extends over 15 amino acids. Per the germline V gene, CDR1 is SEHNR and CDR2 is FQNEAQ (reference sequence). The primer mix had 60 Vbeta and 13 Jbeta primers. Generated by immunoSEQ multiplex PCR, the TCRdb table keeps only in-frame clones and is missing some. The repertoire includes roughly 68,000 clones, more than 60% of them detected once, and roughly 5% sits in the top ten. The TCR originated in a male donor in good health and CMV-seropositive. Material: PBMCs. This chain connects TRBV7-9 to TRBJ2-5; 11 positions match TRBD2. The CDR3 region has the DNA TGTGCCAGCAGCTTTACTAGCGGGGGAAAAGAGACCCAGTACTTC. This translates into CASSFTSGGKETQYF.